The entry below gives a single T cell receptor (beta chain) sequence along with its context. With 7 bases clipped from V and 3 bases from J, the junction kept 5 bases outside the gene matches. This CDR3 contains 13 residues. Germline CDR1 and CDR2: SQVTM and ANQGSEA. This sample was included in a study of blood T cell repertoires in COVID-19. Study-level information: Sites in the United States, Italy and Spain provided acute and convalescent COVID-19 samples. The cDNA or gDNA used as material had been derived from T cells, B-cell-depleted T cells, or PBMCs.

As handled by the study authors: Reference gene primer amplification gave nucleated cell count estimates. Only in-frame clones appear in the TCRdb table, and some are missing; sequencing was by immunoSEQ multiplex PCR. Clone size and the V and J calls come from that table; the DNA yielded D and trimming. The sample has roughly 120,000 clones, around 89% seen once. J is TRBJ1-4 and V is TRBV29-1; TRBD1 aligns across 7 bases. The sequenced sample consisted of peripheral blood. The sequence came from a man aged 65 to 79 with active or convalescent COVID-19. This CDR3 reads CSAVDRSNEKLFF. The CDR3 DNA reads TGCAGCGCTGTGGACAGGTCTAATGAAAAACTGTTTTTT. The whole variable domain, remainder taken from reference TRBV29-1 and TRBJ1-4, is SAVISQKPSRDICQRGTSLTIQCQVDSQVTMMFWYRQQPGQSLTLIATANQGSEATYESGFVIDKFPISRPNLTFSTLTVSNMSPEDSSIYLCSAVDRSNEKLFFGSGTQLSVL.